This T cell receptor beta chain was retrieved from a study of blood T cell repertoires in COVID-19. Whole-study context: T cells, B-cell-depleted T cells, or PBMCs supplied cDNA or gDNA.

Only in-frame clones appear in the TCRdb table, and some are missing; sequencing was by immunoSEQ multiplex PCR. The table has about 50,000 clones, more than 85% seen once. This TCR was sampled from a human donor with active COVID-19. The donor label of this sample is uncertain. The source material was peripheral blood.

The CDR3 DNA reads as TGTGCCAGCACCCCCGGGGGGCCCTACGAGCAGTACTTC. It specifies CASTPGGPYEQYF. The genes are TRBV11-2 and TRBJ2-7; tentatively, D is TRBD2 (7 bases). The CDR3 totals 13 residues. Trimming stripped 7 bases from V and 2 bases from J, with 12 bases between. In germline, CDR1 is SGHAT, CDR2 FQNNGV.